The 31 T cell receptor beta chains listed next were all sequenced from one sample in a study of cytomegalovirus exposure and HLA in healthy donors. Researchers ran the PCR with 60 Vbeta and 13 Jbeta primers. The method was immunoSEQ multiplex PCR; TCRdb's version includes in-frame clones alone and lacks a portion of them. The sample carries some 110,000 clones, around 85% recorded once. Input material: PBMCs. The receptor source for this set is a man aged 25-40 years in good health and CMV-seropositive.

The chain carries TRBV5-4 and TRBJ2-1; possibly TRBD1 for D (6 bases). Trimming took off 2 bases at V and 10 bases at J, with 10 bases between the two ends. Germline V CDR1 and CDR2: SGHNT, YYREEE (reference sequence). The CDR3 loop spans 12 amino acids. This chain's CDR3 is CASSFSDREQFF. The CDR3 nucleotides are TGTGCCAGCAGCTTCAGTGACAGGGAGCAGTTCTTC.

The rearrangement joins TRBV6-4 to TRBJ2-2; perhaps TRBD2 as D (5 bases). Trimming took 4 bases from V and 3 from J, leaving 6 bases between them. The CDR3 is 13 amino acids. Germline CDR1 reads MRHNA; CDR2 reads SNTAGT. The CDR3 region has the DNA TGTGCCAGCAGTGTGGAGGACACCGGGGAGCTGTTTTTT. Protein: CASSVEDTGELFF.

This clone was seen a handful of times. V usage is TRBV19 and J usage is TRBJ1-4; D possibly corresponds to TRBD1 (6 bases). The germline V gene has CDR1 LNHDA and CDR2 SQIVND (reference sequence). V shed 6 bases and J shed 4 bases, with 15 bases lying between them. The CDR3 length is 15 residues. Here the CDR3 reads CASRPSRGFNEKLFF. The CDR3, as DNA: TGTGCCAGTAGGCCCTCCAGGGGATTTAATGAAAAACTGTTTTTT.

In DNA form, the CDR3 reads TGTGCCAGCAGCGTGTCTAGCGGGGGTCAGACCCAGTACTTC. Its protein is CASSVSSGGQTQYF. The V gene is TRBV9, the J gene TRBJ2-5, with TRBD2 identical over 10 bases. CDR1 is SGDLS, CDR2 YYNGEE, per germline. Trimming at V came to 2 bases and at J to 6 bases, leaving 4 bases not matched to a gene. The CDR3 sequence is 14 residues long.

This clone turned up a few times. The V and J genes are TRBV5-1 and TRBJ2-1, with unresolved D. The CDR3 covers 13 residues. From germline, CDR1 is SGHRS and CDR2 YFSETQ. V was shortened by 0 bases and J by 6 bases, with 7 bases between the two germline ends. CDR3 DNA sequence: TGCGCCAGCAGCTTGGTAGCCCCCAATGAGCAGTTCTTC. Encoded protein: CASSLVAPNEQFF.

The J gene is TRBJ2-6, the V gene TRBV13; a weak D match, TRBD1 (5 bases). CDR3 length: 17 amino acids. From germline, CDR1 is PRHDT and CDR2 FYEKMQ (reference sequence). Trimming removed 0 bases at V and 0 bases at J, with 9 bases between. CDR3 DNA: TGTGCCAGCAGCTTAGGGGCAGGGTACTCTGGGGCCAACGTCCTGACTTTC. Its protein product is CASSLGAGYSGANVLTF. The full variable domain, in which reference TRBV13 and TRBJ2-6 provide the parts outside the CDR3, is AAGVIQSPRHLIKEKRETATLKCYPIPRHDTVYWYQQGPGQDPQFLISFYEKMQSDKGSIPDRFSAQQFSDYHSELNMSSLELGDSALYFCASSLGAGYSGANVLTFGAGSRLTVL.

This clone has just one count. This chain joins TRBV5-1 and TRBJ2-5, with TRBD1 identical over 12 bases. The germline V gene has CDR1 SGHRS and CDR2 YFSETQ. The junction had 6 bases not matched to a gene; V was cut back by 3 bases and J by 3 bases. This CDR3 contains 16 residues. Written as DNA, the CDR3 is TGCGCCAGCAGCTCGGGACAGGGGGCTGAGGAAGAGACCCAGTACTTC. As protein: CASSSGQGAEEETQYF.

The chain employs TRBV7-2 and TRBJ2-7; D might be TRBD1 (5 bases). The CDR3 has 14 residues. Germline assignment: CDR1 SGHTA and CDR2 FQGNSA. V lost 1 base, J lost 1 base, and 8 bases lay in between. The CDR3 DNA sequence: TGTGCCAGCAGCTTAGGGGGCCCGTCCTACGAGCAGTACTTC. This codes for CASSLGGPSYEQYF.

J is TRBJ1-2 and V is TRBV5-1, with D possibly being TRBD1 (6 bases). V shed 3 bases and J shed 2 bases, with 11 bases lying between them. The germline gives CDR1 SGHRS, CDR2 YFSETQ. The CDR3 runs 14 residues. CDR3 in amino acids: CASSSKQGNYGYTF. The CDR3 region has the DNA TGCGCCAGCAGCTCAAAACAGGGAAACTATGGCTACACCTTC. Together with reference TRBV5-1 and TRBJ1-2, the CDR3 gives the full variable domain: KAGVTQTPRYLIKTRGQQVTLSCSPISGHRSVSWYQQTPGQGLQFLFEYFSETQRNKGNFPGRFSGRQFSNSRSEMNVSTLELGDSALYLCASSSKQGNYGYTFGSGTRLTVV.

V is TRBV7-9 and J is TRBJ1-6; 10 nucleotides match TRBD1. The J segment lost 8 bases and the V segment lost 2 bases, leaving 3 bases of the junction unmatched. CDR1 and CDR2 from the germline V gene are SEHNR and FQNEAQ (reference sequence). The CDR3 has 15 amino acids. CDR3 sequence: CASSLWTGGDSPLHF. The CDR3 DNA reads TGTGCCAGCAGCTTATGGACAGGGGGGGATTCACCCCTCCACTTT.

This rearrangement joins TRBV19 to TRBJ2-7; 8 bases map to TRBD1. The CDR3 covers 16 residues. The ends lost 4 bases at V and 2 bases at J; junction bases unmatched: 10. In germline, CDR1 is LNHDA, CDR2 SQIVND (reference sequence). This CDR3 is CASSTDPDRATYEQYF. The CDR3, as DNA: TGTGCCAGTAGTACCGATCCGGACAGGGCCACCTACGAGCAGTACTTC.

This sequence joins TRBV7-2 and TRBJ2-7; 10 bases map to TRBD1. CDR1 is SGHTA and CDR2 is FQGNSA in the germline V gene. The CDR3 is 14 residues long. The V and J ends lost 4 bases and 5 bases, in that order; junction bases with no gene match: 5. The CDR3 DNA reads TGTGCCAGCAGCTCCCGGGACAGGGGTCACGAGCAGTACTTC. Translated, it gives CASSSRDRGHEQYF.

The rearrangement links TRBV7-8 to TRBJ2-7; 8 nucleotides align to TRBD2. From germline, CDR1 is SGHVS and CDR2 FQNEAQ. V was pared by 6 bases and J by 7 bases, with 11 bases of the junction left unmatched. The CDR3 is 14 amino acids. CDR3: CASSGPGLVGEQYF. In nucleotides, the CDR3 is TGTGCCAGCAGTGGCCCGGGACTAGTGGGGGAGCAGTACTTC.

The rearrangement uses TRBV7-6 and TRBJ2-2; 12 bases line up with TRBD2. V lost 1 base, J lost 3 bases, and 3 bases stayed unmatched. The CDR3 runs 17 residues. The germline V gene has CDR1 SGHVS and CDR2 FNYEAQ. CDR3 protein: CASSLGLAGGHTGELFF. The CDR3 DNA follows: TGTGCCAGCAGCTTAGGGCTAGCGGGGGGGCACACCGGGGAGCTGTTTTTT.

V and J are TRBV6-1 and TRBJ1-6; 8 nucleotides line up with TRBD1. The V segment lost 2 bases and the J segment 10 bases; nucleotides outside the gene matches: 4. CDR1 and CDR2 from the germline V gene are MNHNS and SASEGT. The CDR3 length is 14 residues. The CDR3 reads CASSESRGQSPLHF. The DNA of the CDR3 is TGTGCCAGCAGTGAATCCAGGGGGCAATCACCCCTCCACTTT.

The rearrangement uses TRBV9 and TRBJ2-5, with D perhaps matching TRBD1 (5 bases). Trimming took 0 bases from V and 5 from J, leaving 14 bases between them. The CDR3 consists of 15 residues. Germline values: CDR1 SGDLS, CDR2 YYNGEE. CDR3 residues: CASSVAMTARETQYF. CDR3 sequence (DNA): TGTGCCAGCAGCGTAGCTATGACAGCCCGGGAGACCCAGTACTTC.

This clone showed up just once. The chain couples TRBV6-6 to TRBJ2-2; TRBD2 matches at 9 bases. Per germline, CDR1 MNHNY and CDR2 SVGAGI (reference sequence). CDR3 length equals 16 residues. J gave up 8 bases and V 3 bases, and 10 bases lay outside the gene matches. Here the CDR3 reads CASSYGLGLASGELFF. The CDR3 region has the DNA TGTGCCAGCAGTTATGGGCTAGGACTAGCGAGTGGGGAGCTGTTTTTT.

The chain has TRBV21-1 and TRBJ1-5; the DNA was not compared with TRBD1, the D call given in the table. TRBV21-1 is marked as a pseudogene. The CDR3 totals 19 residues. The CDR3 region is CASSKEGPCDRDDNQPQHF. CDR3 DNA: TGTGCCAGCAGCAAAGAAGGCCCCTGCGACAGGGATGACAATCAGCCCCAGCATTTT.

In its sample, this clone was seen a few times. The chain has TRBV29-1 and TRBJ2-3; D is ambiguous. Trimming cost V 5 bases and J 3 bases, with 6 bases left between them. The CDR3 length is 11 residues. Germline CDR1 SQVTM, CDR2 ANQGSEA. The CDR3 nucleotides are TGCAGCGTTCCGAGGACAGATACGCAGTATTTT. It yields the protein CSVPRTDTQYF.

This clone was recorded only once. This chain connects TRBV6-6 to TRBJ2-3; the D gene is possibly TRBD2 (5 bases). Germline values: CDR1 MNHNY, CDR2 SVGAGI (reference sequence). This CDR3 has 14 amino acids. The V and J ends lost 0 bases and 4 bases respectively, with 8 bases between them. DNA of the CDR3: TGTGCCAGCAGTTACTCGGAGGTCGCAGATACGCAGTATTTT. This translates into CASSYSEVADTQYF.

This chain links TRBV27 with TRBJ1-5; perhaps TRBD1 as D (6 bases). V lost 2 bases and J lost 7, with 12 bases in between. The CDR3 length is 14 residues. Looked up from germline, CDR1 is MNHEY and CDR2 is SMNVEV (reference sequence). The CDR3 DNA reads TGTGCCAGCAGTTTAGGACAGCATAAACAGCCCCAGCATTTT. Translating gives CASSLGQHKQPQHF.

In DNA form, the CDR3 reads TGTGCCAGCAGCGGGGGGACAGGCGGGGGAAACTATGGCTACACCTTC. Translating gives CASSGGTGGGNYGYTF. This chain joins TRBV7-6 and TRBJ1-2, with TRBD1 identical over 8 bases. J lost 2 bases, V lost 5 bases, and 10 bases had no gene match. The CDR3 has 16 residues. Germline CDR1 and CDR2: SGHVS and FNYEAQ.

The rearrangement joins TRBV7-2 to TRBJ2-7; unclear D gene. The CDR3 contains 12 residues. CDR1 is SGHTA, CDR2 FQGNSA, per germline. V dropped 3 bases and J dropped 3 bases, with 6 bases sitting between them. CDR3 sequence: CASSLTGYEQYF. CDR3 in DNA: TGTGCCAGCAGCTTGACGGGCTACGAGCAGTACTTC.

This chain uses TRBV12-5 with TRBJ2-3; 7 bases line up with TRBD1. The ends lost 4 bases at V and 6 bases at J; junction bases unmatched: 7. The germline gives CDR1 LGHNT, CDR2 FRNRAP. This CDR3 is 14 amino acids long. The CDR3 loop is CASGWGLTGDTQYF. Written as DNA, the CDR3 is TGTGCTAGTGGTTGGGGGCTGACAGGGGATACGCAGTATTTT.

The chain links TRBV5-4 to TRBJ2-5; the D gene is possibly TRBD2 (6 bases). Trimming shortened V by 0 bases and J by 2 bases, and 8 bases separated the two germline ends. The CDR3 is made up of 14 amino acids. CDR1 SGHNT and CDR2 YYREEE come from the germline V gene (reference sequence). The CDR3 spells CASSLAGRQETQYF. The DNA for the CDR3 is TGTGCCAGCAGCTTGGCCGGGAGACAAGAGACCCAGTACTTC.

The chain recombines TRBV28 with TRBJ1-2, with 7 bases matching TRBD1. The V gene end was trimmed by 7 bases and the J gene end by 0 bases; junction bases not matched to a gene: 8. This CDR3 has 15 residues. The V gene's germline CDR1 is MDHEN and CDR2 SYDVKM. The CDR3 here is CASIDRQGANYGYTF. The CDR3 DNA reads TGTGCCAGCATCGATCGGCAGGGGGCTAACTATGGCTACACCTTC.

The chain has TRBV7-8 and TRBJ2-7, with TRBD1 identical over 11 bases. After removal of 5 bases from V and 0 bases from J, the junction contained 3 bases not matched to a gene. CDR1 is SGHVS and CDR2 is FQNEAQ in the germline V gene. The CDR3 has 15 residues. The CDR3 coding sequence is TGTGCCAGCAGCGTGGGGACAGGGGGCTCCTACGAGCAGTACTTC. It is translated as CASSVGTGGSYEQYF.

V and J are TRBV6-1 and TRBJ1-1, with 10 bases identical to TRBD1. This CDR3 is built from 13 residues. After removal of 7 bases from V and 4 bases from J, the junction contained 3 bases not matched to a gene. The germline V gene encodes CDR1 MNHNS and CDR2 SASEGT. The CDR3 is CASTDRGLTEAFF. In DNA form, the CDR3 reads TGTGCCAGCACTGACAGGGGGCTCACTGAAGCTTTCTTT.

This chain uses TRBV21-1 with TRBJ1-3; TRBD1, as called in the table, went unchecked against the DNA. TRBV21-1 is a known pseudogene. The CDR3 length is 16 residues. CDR3 nucleotides: TGTGCCAGCAGCAAGGCGGACAGGGACTCTGGAAACACCATATATTTT. Translation: CASSKADRDSGNTIYF.

Only one count was recorded for this clone. The chain combines TRBV18 with TRBJ1-2; 7 bases agree with TRBD1. Germline V gene sequence: CDR1 KGHSH, CDR2 LQKENI. The CDR3 covers 14 residues. Trimming removed 4 bases from V and 7 bases from J; junction bases left unmatched: 9. CDR3: CASSLQGDARGYTF. The CDR3 DNA follows: TGTGCCAGCTCACTGCAGGGGGATGCACGTGGCTACACCTTC.

The chain combines TRBV9 with TRBJ2-1; 8 bases line up with TRBD2. The CDR3 is 15 residues long. The V gene's germline CDR1 is SGDLS and CDR2 YYNGEE. Germline trimming cut 4 bases from V and 2 bases from J; bases unmatched to any gene: 5. Written as DNA, the CDR3 is TGTGCCAGCAGCCGAACTAGCGGACCCTACAATGAGCAGTTCTTC. Residues: CASSRTSGPYNEQFF. The full variable domain, rest sourced from reference TRBV9 and TRBJ2-1, is DSGVTQTPKHLITATGQRVTLRCSPRSGDLSVYWYQQSLDQGLQFLIQYYNGEERAKGNILERFSAQQFPDLHSELNLSSLELGDSALYFCASSRTSGPYNEQFFGPGTRLTVL.